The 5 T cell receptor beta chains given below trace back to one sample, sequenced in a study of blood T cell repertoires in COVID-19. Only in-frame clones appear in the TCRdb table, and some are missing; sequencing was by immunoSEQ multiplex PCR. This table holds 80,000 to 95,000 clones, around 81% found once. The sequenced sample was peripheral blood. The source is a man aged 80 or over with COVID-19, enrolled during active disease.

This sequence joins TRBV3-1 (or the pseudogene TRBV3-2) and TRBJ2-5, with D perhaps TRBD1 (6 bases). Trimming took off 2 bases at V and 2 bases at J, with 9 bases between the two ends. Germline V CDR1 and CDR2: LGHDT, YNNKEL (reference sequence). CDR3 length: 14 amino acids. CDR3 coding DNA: TGTGCCAGCAGCCAACTAGGGACACAAGAGACCCAGTACTTC. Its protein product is CASSQLGTQETQYF.

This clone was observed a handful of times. In DNA form, the CDR3 reads TGTGCCAGTAGTGGGGGACAGGGTCTTTCCCAGTACTTC. It translates to CASSGGQGLSQYF. V usage is TRBV19 and J usage is TRBJ2-5; 9 nucleotides line up with TRBD1. This CDR3 has 13 residues. After removal of 5 bases from V and 9 bases from J, the junction contained 7 bases not matched to a gene. Germline CDR1 is LNHDA and CDR2 is SQIVND (reference sequence).

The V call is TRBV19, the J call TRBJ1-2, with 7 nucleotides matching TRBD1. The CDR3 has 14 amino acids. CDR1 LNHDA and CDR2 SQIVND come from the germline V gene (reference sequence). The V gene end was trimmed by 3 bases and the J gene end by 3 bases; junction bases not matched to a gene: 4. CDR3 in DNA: TGTGCCAGTAGTATTAGGACAGGAGACTATGGCTACACCTTC. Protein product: CASSIRTGDYGYTF.

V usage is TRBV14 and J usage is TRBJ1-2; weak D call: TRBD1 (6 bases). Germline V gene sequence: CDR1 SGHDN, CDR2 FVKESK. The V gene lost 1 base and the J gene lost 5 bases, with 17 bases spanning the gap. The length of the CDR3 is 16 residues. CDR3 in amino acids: CASSQGRFQGTYGYTF. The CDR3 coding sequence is TGTGCCAGCAGCCAAGGAAGATTTCAGGGGACGTATGGCTACACCTTC.

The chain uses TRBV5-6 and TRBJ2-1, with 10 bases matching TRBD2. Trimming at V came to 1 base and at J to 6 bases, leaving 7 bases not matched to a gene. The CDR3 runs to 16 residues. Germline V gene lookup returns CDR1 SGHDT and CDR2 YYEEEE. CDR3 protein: CASSLSLAGVSNEQFF. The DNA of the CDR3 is TGTGCCAGCAGCTTGAGCCTAGCGGGAGTAAGCAATGAGCAGTTCTTC. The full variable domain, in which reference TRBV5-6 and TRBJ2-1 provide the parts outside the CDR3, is DAGVTQSPTHLIKTRGQQVTLRCSPKSGHDTVSWYQQALGQGPQFIFQYYEEEERQRGNFPDRFSGHQFPNYSSELNVNALLLGDSALYLCASSLSLAGVSNEQFFGPGTRLTVL.